This record covers a single T cell receptor (beta chain). The sample originates from a study of control samples from healthy donors and cancer patients. CDR3 length: 15 residues. Trimming removed 5 bases from V and 2 bases from J, with 15 bases in between. Per germline, CDR1 MNHEY and CDR2 SMNVEV (reference sequence). The data were produced by immunoSEQ multiplex PCR, yet TCRdb's version contains in-frame clones alone and is incomplete. The top ten clones hold 1.3% of a sample with approximately 82,000 clones, under 95% of them seen once. The sample was PBMCs. The rearrangement uses TRBV27 and TRBJ1-1, with a possible D match to TRBD1 (5 bases). The receptor comes from a woman between 40 and 50 years old with lung cancer. The CDR3 nucleotides are TGTGCCAGCAGTACGACGACGGGACCTAACACTGAAGCTTTCTTT. This translates into CASSTTTGPNTEAFF.